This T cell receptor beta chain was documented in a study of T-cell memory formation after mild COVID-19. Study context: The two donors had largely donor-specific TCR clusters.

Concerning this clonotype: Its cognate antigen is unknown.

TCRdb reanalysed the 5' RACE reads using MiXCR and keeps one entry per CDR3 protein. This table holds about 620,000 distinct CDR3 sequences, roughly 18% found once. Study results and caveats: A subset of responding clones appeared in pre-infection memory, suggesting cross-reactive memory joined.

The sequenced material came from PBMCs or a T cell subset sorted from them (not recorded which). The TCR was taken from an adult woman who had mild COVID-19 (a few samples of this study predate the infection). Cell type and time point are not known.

CDR3 loop: CASHESGYFTYEQYF. CDR3 bases: TGTGCCAGCCACGAAAGTGGGTATTTCACCTACGAGCAGTACTTC. This chain connects TRBV18 to TRBJ2-7; D is unclear. V shed 8 bases and J shed 2 bases, with 19 bases lying between them. From germline, CDR1 is KGHSH and CDR2 LQKENI. This CDR3 is built from 15 residues.